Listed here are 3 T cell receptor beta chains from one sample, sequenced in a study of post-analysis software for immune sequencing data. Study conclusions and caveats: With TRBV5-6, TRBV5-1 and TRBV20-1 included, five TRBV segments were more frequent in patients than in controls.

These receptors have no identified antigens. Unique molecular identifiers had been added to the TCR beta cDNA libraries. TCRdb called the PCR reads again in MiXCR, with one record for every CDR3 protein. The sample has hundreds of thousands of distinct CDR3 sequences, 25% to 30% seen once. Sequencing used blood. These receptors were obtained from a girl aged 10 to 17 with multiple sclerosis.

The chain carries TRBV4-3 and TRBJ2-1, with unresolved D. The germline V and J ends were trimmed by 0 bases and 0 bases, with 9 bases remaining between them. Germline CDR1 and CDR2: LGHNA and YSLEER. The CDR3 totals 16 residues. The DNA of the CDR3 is TGCGCCAGCAGCCAAGATCTCCGGAGCTCCTACAATGAGCAGTTCTTC. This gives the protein CASSQDLRSSYNEQFF.

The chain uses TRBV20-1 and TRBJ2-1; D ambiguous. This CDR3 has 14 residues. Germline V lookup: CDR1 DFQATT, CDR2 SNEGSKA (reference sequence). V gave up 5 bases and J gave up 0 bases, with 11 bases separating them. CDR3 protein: CSAGSWFSYNEQFF. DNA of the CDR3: TGCAGTGCTGGGTCGTGGTTCTCCTACAATGAGCAGTTCTTC.

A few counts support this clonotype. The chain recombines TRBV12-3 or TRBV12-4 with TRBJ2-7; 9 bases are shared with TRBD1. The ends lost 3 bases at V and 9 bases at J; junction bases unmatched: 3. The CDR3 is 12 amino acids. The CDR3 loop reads CASSFGTGRQYF. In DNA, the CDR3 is TGTGCCAGCAGTTTTGGGACAGGGAGGCAGTACTTC.